What follows are 26 T cell receptor beta chains derived from one specimen sequenced in a study of T cell repertoires in cytomegalovirus infection. Antigens for these TCRs are unknown. One entry per CDR3 protein results from TCRdb running MiXCR on the reads. This sample has 680,000 or so distinct CDR3 sequences, with around 30% found just once. The starting material was cultured PBMCs, obtained from culture after CMV antigen stimulation. The source is a human donor in good health (CMV status not recorded). Some clones in this sample may be carry-over from other donors' samples.

The rearrangement joins TRBV28 to TRBJ1-2; no definite D call. Trimming took 6 bases from V and 5 from J, leaving 16 bases between them. Germline lookup yields CDR1 MDHEN and CDR2 SYDVKM. This CDR3 contains 14 residues. The CDR3 nucleotides read TGTGCCAGCAGCCAATCCACGGGGAGTTATGGCTACACCTTC. Protein: CASSQSTGSYGYTF.

About this clonotype: This could be a read error, since a much larger clone is one nucleotide away. The CDR3 sequence: CASGWDSPSEQYF. Written as DNA, the CDR3 is TGTGCCAGCGGCTGGGACTCCCCCTCGGAGCAGTACTTC. The rearrangement links TRBV7-2 to TRBJ2-7, with D possibly being TRBD2 (6 bases). Between the trimmed V and J ends, which lost 8 bases and 7 bases, there was a span of 18 bases. In germline, CDR1 is SGHTA, CDR2 FQGNSA. The CDR3 is 13 residues long.

This clonotype was observed a few times. The chain recombines TRBV6-8 with TRBJ1-5, with D perhaps TRBD1 (6 bases). Germline values: CDR1 MNHGY, CDR2 SAAAGT. This CDR3 has 15 amino acids. The germline V and J ends were trimmed by 1 base and 4 bases, with 11 bases remaining between them. CDR3 DNA sequence: TGTGCCAGCAGTTACTACAAACAGGGTAATCAGCCCCAGCATTTT. Protein product: CASSYYKQGNQPQHF.

The rearrangement joins TRBV5-4 to TRBJ2-4; tentatively, D is TRBD2 (6 bases). V lost 5 bases and J 5 bases, leaving 11 bases between the germline ends. Germline-derived CDR1 and CDR2 are SGHNT and YYREEE (reference sequence). The CDR3 loop spans 13 amino acids. Here the CDR3 reads CASRRDRENIQYF. The CDR3 DNA reads as TGTGCCAGCAGGCGGGACCGAGAAAACATTCAGTACTTC.

This rearrangement joins TRBV10-3 to TRBJ2-5; D is uncertain. The CDR3 runs 13 residues. V lost 5 bases, J lost 3 bases, and 10 bases lay in between. Germline lookup yields CDR1 ENHRY and CDR2 SYGVKD. CDR3 in DNA: TGTGCCATCAGTAGATTTAACGAAGAGACCCAGTACTTC. Amino acid sequence: CAISRFNEETQYF.

A few counts support this clonotype. This chain connects TRBV7-9 to TRBJ2-5, with 8 bases that match TRBD1. V shed 7 bases, J shed 3 bases, and the junction held 7 bases outside the gene matches. This CDR3 has 14 residues. The germline V gene encodes CDR1 SEHNR and CDR2 FQNEAQ (reference sequence). CDR3 protein: CASTPGQGEETQYF. CDR3 in DNA: TGTGCCAGCACCCCCGGACAGGGAGAAGAGACCCAGTACTTC.

The rearrangement uses TRBV6-5 and TRBJ2-2; TRBD2 matches 11 bases. The J segment lost 2 bases and the V segment lost 6 bases, leaving 14 bases of the junction unmatched. This CDR3 contains 19 residues. From germline, CDR1 is MNHEY and CDR2 SVGAGI. The CDR3 DNA reads TGTGCCAGCAGCCACTCAGCCCCCGGGACTAGCGGTAACACCGGGGAGCTGTTTTTT. This translates into CASSHSAPGTSGNTGELFF.

The CDR3 loop reads CASSPPAGANVLTF. CDR3 sequence (DNA): TGTGCCAGCAGCCCGCCGGCTGGGGCCAACGTCCTGACTTTC. The chain couples TRBV7-2 to TRBJ2-6; no firm D call. Germline loops: CDR1 SGHTA, CDR2 FQGNSA. The CDR3 totals 14 residues. The V end lost 5 bases, the J end lost 2 bases, and 7 bases lay between the germline ends.

The CDR3 is CASRPGLAAYEQYF. The CDR3 DNA is TGTGCCAGCAGACCGGGACTAGCCGCCTACGAGCAGTACTTC. V gene TRBV7-8 combines with J gene TRBJ2-7, with TRBD2 identical over 9 bases. The CDR3 has 14 amino acids. Trimming took 6 bases from V and 2 from J; bases not matched to a gene: 5. Germline V gene data show CDR1 as SGHVS and CDR2 as FQNEAQ.

The rearrangement links TRBV18 to TRBJ2-7; D uncertain. The CDR3 contains 13 residues. Deletions cut 2 bases from V and 2 bases from J, with 7 bases between. The germline CDR1 and CDR2 sequences are KGHSH and LQKENI. Here the CDR3 reads CASSPDIAYEQYF. The CDR3 nucleotides read TGTGCCAGCTCACCAGACATAGCCTACGAGCAGTACTTC.

The chain uses TRBV10-3 and TRBJ1-1; TRBD1 matches at 12 bases. The germline CDR1 and CDR2 sequences are ENHRY and SYGVKD. The trim removed 3 bases at V and 6 bases at J, leaving 8 bases unmatched. CDR3 length: 16 amino acids. This CDR3 is CAISDPGTGGFAEAFF. The CDR3 nucleotides are TGTGCCATCAGTGACCCCGGGACAGGGGGCTTCGCTGAAGCTTTCTTT.

This clonotype was seen a handful of times. The chain is built from TRBV6-1 and TRBJ1-5; D is uncertain. The germline gives CDR1 MNHNS, CDR2 SASEGT. V was clipped by 1 base and J by 6 bases, with 10 bases between them. The CDR3 is 14 amino acids. The CDR3 reads CASSEDREGQPQHF. The CDR3 coding sequence is TGTGCCAGCAGTGAAGATAGGGAGGGTCAGCCCCAGCATTTT.

The rearrangement links TRBV14 to TRBJ1-1; no firm D call. Trimming shortened V by 0 bases and J by 11 bases, and 13 bases separated the two germline ends. This CDR3 has 13 residues. Germline lookup yields CDR1 SGHDN and CDR2 FVKESK. CDR3 protein: CASSQDLRRDAFF. CDR3 nucleotides: TGTGCCAGCAGCCAAGATTTAAGGAGGGATGCTTTCTTT.

This clonotype showed up just a few times. The CDR3 DNA follows: TGTGCCAGCAGTGAAGCGCTCCTCCGGGATAGCAATCAGCCCCAGCATTTT. Its translation is CASSEALLRDSNQPQHF. The chain has TRBV6-1 and TRBJ1-5, with no clear D. Germline V CDR1 and CDR2: MNHNS, SASEGT. Trimming cost V 0 bases and J 0 bases, with 12 bases left between them. The CDR3 runs to 17 residues.

The chain uses TRBV12-3 or TRBV12-4 and TRBJ1-4; 8 bases align to TRBD1. The J segment lost 7 bases and the V segment lost 7 bases, leaving 8 bases of the junction unmatched. The CDR3 runs 14 residues. CDR3 sequence reads: CASKGTGEGEKLFF. CDR3 coding DNA: TGTGCCAGCAAGGGGACAGGCGAAGGTGAAAAACTGTTTTTT.

The rearrangement uses TRBV14 and TRBJ1-6, with D perhaps matching TRBD1 (5 bases). The V end was cut by 0 bases, the J end by 10 bases, with 10 bases between. The CDR3 is 14 residues long. Germline V gene sequence: CDR1 SGHDN, CDR2 FVKESK. CDR3 residues: CASSQDRGSSPLHF. The CDR3 nucleotides read TGTGCCAGCAGCCAAGATAGGGGTTCCTCACCCCTCCACTTT.

This clonotype was detected many times. The gene calls are TRBV7-2 and TRBJ1-6; TRBD1 aligns across 9 bases. The junction had 1 base not matched to a gene; V was cut back by 3 bases and J by 4 bases. Germline V gene sequence: CDR1 SGHTA, CDR2 FQGNSA. There are 15 residues in the CDR3. CDR3 amino acids: CASSFGTGYNSPLHF. CDR3 nucleotides: TGTGCCAGCAGCTTCGGGACAGGGTATAATTCACCCCTCCACTTT.

The J gene is TRBJ2-1, the V gene TRBV4-1; D is perhaps TRBD2 (5 bases). The length of the CDR3 is 14 residues. V was shortened by 4 bases and J by 6 bases, with 13 bases between the two germline ends. From germline, CDR1 is MGHRA and CDR2 YSYEKL. The CDR3, as DNA: TGCGCCAGCAGCCCTGCGGGTGTAGCCAATGAGCAGTTCTTC. It codes for CASSPAGVANEQFF.

This clonotype was found once. The chain carries TRBV7-2 and TRBJ1-5; D is unresolved. The CDR3 is made up of 12 amino acids. Trimming left V 6 bases short and J 5 bases short, with 8 bases between. CDR1 and CDR2 (germline): SGHTA, FQGNSA. CDR3 amino acids: CASRVDDQPQHF. The CDR3 nucleotides are TGTGCCAGCAGGGTGGATGATCAGCCCCAGCATTTT. The full variable domain, with the rest looked up from reference TRBV7-2 and TRBJ1-5, is GAGVSQSPSNKVTEKGKDVELRCDPISGHTALYWYRQSLGQGLEFLIYFQGNSAPDKSGLPSDRFSAERTGGSVSTLTIQRTQQEDSAVYLCASRVDDQPQHFGDGTRLSIL.

The table lists this clonotype with a few counts. J is TRBJ1-1 and V is TRBV7-4; D not resolved. The CDR3 has 12 amino acids. With 4 bases removed from V and 4 bases from J, the gap between germline ends came to 7 bases. CDR1 is SGHVT, CDR2 SQSDAQ, per germline. The CDR3 is CASSWLSTEAFF. As DNA, the CDR3 is TGTGCCAGCAGCTGGCTATCCACTGAAGCTTTCTTT.

Notes on this clonotype: The junction departs from germline at one end; a sequencing error may be responsible. The rearrangement joins TRBV7-2 to TRBJ1-6, with D uncertain. CDR3 size: 16 residues. CDR1 is SGHTA and CDR2 is FQGNSA in the germline V gene. CDR3 sequence (DNA): TGTGCCAGCAGTTATCAGGTCGTGGGATATACTTCACCCCTCCACTTT. It yields the protein CASSYQVVGYTSPLHF.

The table lists this clonotype with a few counts. V and J are TRBV6-6 and TRBJ1-1; D gene unclear. Per the germline V gene, CDR1 is MNHNY and CDR2 is SVGAGI (reference sequence). The CDR3 contains 13 residues. Trimming stripped 2 bases from V and 14 bases from J, with 18 bases between. CDR3 sequence reads: CASSYRRRTDSFF. CDR3 DNA: TGTGCCAGCAGTTACCGGCGGCGGACTGACTCCTTCTTT.

A single count supports this clonotype. The chain is built from TRBV4-1 and TRBJ2-2, with 7 bases identical to TRBD1. The CDR3 consists of 14 residues. Germline values: CDR1 MGHRA, CDR2 YSYEKL. V shed 5 bases, J shed 9 bases, and the junction held 9 bases outside the gene matches. For the CDR3, the DNA is TGCGCCAGCAGCGCCTCTACAGGGGTGCGGGAGCTGTTTTTT. This codes for CASSASTGVRELFF.

This clonotype has a handful of counts. The chain links TRBV5-1 to TRBJ2-1; TRBD1 might be the D (5 bases). The CDR3 length is 13 residues. The germline V and J ends were trimmed by 5 bases and 0 bases, with 6 bases remaining between them. Germline values: CDR1 SGHRS, CDR2 YFSETQ. The CDR3 loop is CASRTDSYNEQFF. The CDR3 DNA reads as TGCGCCAGCAGGACAGACTCCTACAATGAGCAGTTCTTC.

This chain joins TRBV19 and TRBJ2-1, with 11 positions matching TRBD2. Trimming took 4 bases from V and 7 from J; bases not matched to a gene: 6. The germline gives CDR1 LNHDA, CDR2 SQIVND (reference sequence). The CDR3 is made up of 15 amino acids. This CDR3 reads CASSKASGGRNEQFF. The CDR3 DNA sequence: TGTGCCAGTAGTAAGGCTAGCGGGGGGCGGAATGAGCAGTTCTTC.

The chain employs TRBV9 and TRBJ2-3, with 10 bases matching TRBD1. This CDR3 comprises 16 residues. V gave up 4 bases and J gave up 2 bases; unmatched junction bases: 7. Germline values: CDR1 SGDLS, CDR2 YYNGEE. The CDR3, as DNA: TGTGCCAGCAGCCCGGGGACAGGGGTGCCCACAGATACGCAGTATTTT. It encodes CASSPGTGVPTDTQYF.